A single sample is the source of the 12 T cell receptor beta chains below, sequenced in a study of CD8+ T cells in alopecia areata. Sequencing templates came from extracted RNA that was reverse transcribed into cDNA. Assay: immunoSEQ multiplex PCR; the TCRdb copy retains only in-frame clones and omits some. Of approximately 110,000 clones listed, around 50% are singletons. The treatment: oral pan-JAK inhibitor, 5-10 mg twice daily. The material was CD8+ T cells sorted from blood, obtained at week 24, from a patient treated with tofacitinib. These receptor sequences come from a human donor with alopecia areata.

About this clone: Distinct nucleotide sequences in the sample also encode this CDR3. The CDR3 reads CASSLEGGFTDTQYF. The CDR3 DNA sequence: TGCGCCAGCAGCTTAGAGGGGGGTTTCACAGATACGCAGTATTTT. The chain employs TRBV5-1 and TRBJ2-3, with D perhaps being TRBD1 or TRBD2 (6 bases each). V shed 2 bases and J shed 2 bases, with 12 bases lying between them. This CDR3 comprises 15 residues. CDR1 is SGHRS and CDR2 is YFSETQ in the germline V gene. The whole variable domain, filled in from reference TRBV5-1 and TRBJ2-3, reads KAGVTQTPRYLIKTRGQQVTLSCSPISGHRSVSWYQQTPGQGLQFLFEYFSETQRNKGNFPGRFSGRQFSNSRSEMNVSTLELGDSALYLCASSLEGGFTDTQYFGPGTRLTVL.

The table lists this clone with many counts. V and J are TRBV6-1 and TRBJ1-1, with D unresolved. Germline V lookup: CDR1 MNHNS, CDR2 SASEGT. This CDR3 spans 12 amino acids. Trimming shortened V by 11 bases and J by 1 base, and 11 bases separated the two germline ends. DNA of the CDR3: TGTGCCTCCCGGGCCCAGAACACTGAAGCTTTCTTT. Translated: CASRAQNTEAFF.

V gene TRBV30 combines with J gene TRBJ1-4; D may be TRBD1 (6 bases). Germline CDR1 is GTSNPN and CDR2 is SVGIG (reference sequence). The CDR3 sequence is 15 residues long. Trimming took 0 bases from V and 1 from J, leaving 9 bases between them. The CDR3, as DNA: TGTGCCTGGAGTGTACAGGGCCAAACTAATGAAAAACTGTTTTTT. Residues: CAWSVQGQTNEKLFF.

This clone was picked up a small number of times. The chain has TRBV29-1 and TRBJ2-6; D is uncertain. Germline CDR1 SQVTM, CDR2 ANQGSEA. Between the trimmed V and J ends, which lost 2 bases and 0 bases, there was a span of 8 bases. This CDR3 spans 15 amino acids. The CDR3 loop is CSVELGGSGANVLTF. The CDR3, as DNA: TGCAGCGTTGAACTAGGCGGCTCTGGGGCCAACGTCCTGACTTTC.

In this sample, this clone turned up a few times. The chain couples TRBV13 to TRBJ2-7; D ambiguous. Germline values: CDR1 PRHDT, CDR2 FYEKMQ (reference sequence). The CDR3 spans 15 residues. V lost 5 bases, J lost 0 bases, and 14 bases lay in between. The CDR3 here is CASSPTASYSYEQYF. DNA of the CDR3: TGTGCCAGCAGCCCCACAGCTAGTTACTCCTACGAGCAGTACTTC. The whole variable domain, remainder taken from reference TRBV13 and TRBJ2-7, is AAGVIQSPRHLIKEKRETATLKCYPIPRHDTVYWYQQGPGQDPQFLISFYEKMQSDKGSIPDRFSAQQFSDYHSELNMSSLELGDSALYFCASSPTASYSYEQYFGPGTRLTVT.

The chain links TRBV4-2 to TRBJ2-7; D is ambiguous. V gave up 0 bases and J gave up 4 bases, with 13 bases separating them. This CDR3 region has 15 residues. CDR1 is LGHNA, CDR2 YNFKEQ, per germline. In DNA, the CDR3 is TGTGCCAGCAGCCAAGAGCAGGCCTTGGAATACGAGCAGTACTTC. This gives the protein CASSQEQALEYEQYF.

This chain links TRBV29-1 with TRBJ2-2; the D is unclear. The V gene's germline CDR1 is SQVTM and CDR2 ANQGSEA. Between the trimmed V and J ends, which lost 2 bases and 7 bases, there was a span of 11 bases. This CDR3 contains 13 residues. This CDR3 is CSVESSRSGELFF. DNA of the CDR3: TGCAGCGTTGAAAGCAGTCGTAGCGGGGAGCTGTTTTTT.

CDR3 sequence (DNA): TGTGCCAGCAGGCTCCCGGGGGACTACAGCAATCAGCCCCAGCATTTT. As protein: CASRLPGDYSNQPQHF. The chain joins TRBV2 to TRBJ1-5; a weak D match, TRBD1 (5 bases). The germline CDR1 and CDR2 sequences are SNHLY and FYNNEI. The length of the CDR3 is 16 residues. V was pared by 6 bases and J by 1 base, with 16 bases between.

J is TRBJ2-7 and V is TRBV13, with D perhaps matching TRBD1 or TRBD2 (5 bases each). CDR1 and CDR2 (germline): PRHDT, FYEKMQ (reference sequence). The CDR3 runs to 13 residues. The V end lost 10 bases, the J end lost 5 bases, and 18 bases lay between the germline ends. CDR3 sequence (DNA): TGTGCCATCGGGAAGGGGTCGGGCAACGAGCAGTACTTC. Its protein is CAIGKGSGNEQYF.

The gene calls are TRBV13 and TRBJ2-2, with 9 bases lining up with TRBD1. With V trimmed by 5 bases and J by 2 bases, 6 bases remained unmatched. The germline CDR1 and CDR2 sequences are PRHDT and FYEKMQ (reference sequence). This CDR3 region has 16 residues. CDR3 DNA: TGTGCCAGCAGCCCCTGGACAGGGGAAAACACCGGGGAGCTGTTTTTT. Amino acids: CASSPWTGENTGELFF. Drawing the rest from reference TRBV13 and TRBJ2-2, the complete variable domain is AAGVIQSPRHLIKEKRETATLKCYPIPRHDTVYWYQQGPGQDPQFLISFYEKMQSDKGSIPDRFSAQQFSDYHSELNMSSLELGDSALYFCASSPWTGENTGELFFGEGSRLTVL.

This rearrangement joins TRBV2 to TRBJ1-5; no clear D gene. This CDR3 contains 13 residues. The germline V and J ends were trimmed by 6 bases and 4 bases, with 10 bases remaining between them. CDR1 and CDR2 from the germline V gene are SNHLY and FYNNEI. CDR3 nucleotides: TGTGCCAGCAGGGTCAGTCAGAATCAGCCCCAGCATTTT. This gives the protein CASRVSQNQPQHF.

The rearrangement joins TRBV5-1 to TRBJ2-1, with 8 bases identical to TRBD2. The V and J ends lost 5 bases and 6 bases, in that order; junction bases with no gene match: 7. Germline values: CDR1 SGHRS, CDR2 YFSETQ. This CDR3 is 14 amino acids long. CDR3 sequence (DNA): TGCGCCAGCAGTTGGACTAGCAAAAGCAATGAGCAGTTCTTC. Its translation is CASSWTSKSNEQFF.